These 10 T cell receptor beta chains came from one sample sequenced in a study of shared clonotypes between healthy human individuals. Measured with immunoSEQ multiplex PCR; TCRdb has only the in-frame clones, and not every one. The sample includes some 1 million clones, under 80% seen only once; the top ten take 1.5%. Sequencing was carried out using memory CD4+ T cells sorted from blood. The subset here: CD45RA-negative fraction. These receptor sequences come from a young man in good health.

As to this clone: This sample also contains other DNA sequences that code for the same CDR3. The chain uses TRBV12-5 and TRBJ1-2; D ambiguous. CDR1 is LGHNT, CDR2 FRNRAP, per germline. Trimming took off 6 bases at V and 5 bases at J, with 10 bases between the two ends. The length of the CDR3 is 12 residues. CDR3 nucleotides: TGTGCTAGTGGGAGAGATATTTATGGCTACACCTTC. Its translation is CASGRDIYGYTF.

This chain joins TRBV5-1 and TRBJ1-6; 7 bases fit TRBD1. The germline gives CDR1 SGHRS, CDR2 YFSETQ. V dropped 4 bases and J dropped 10; count of bases not matched to a gene: 8. The CDR3 loop spans 14 amino acids. CDR3 sequence (DNA): TGCGCCAGCAGCCCGACAGGGTGGAACTCACCCCTCCACTTT. Encoded protein: CASSPTGWNSPLHF.

This clone was detected only once. Additional DNA sequences in this sample encode the identical CDR3. The chain joins TRBV30 to TRBJ1-5; D gene uncertain. CDR3 length equals 12 residues. CDR1 GTSNPN and CDR2 SVGIG come from the germline V gene (reference sequence). V lost 1 base to trimming and J lost 5 bases, with 6 bases between them. In DNA form, the CDR3 reads TGTGCCTGGAGTGGGGGAGATCAGCCCCAGCATTTT. It yields the protein CAWSGGDQPQHF.

V gene TRBV18 combines with J gene TRBJ2-2; 12 bases map to TRBD2. The J segment lost 1 base and the V segment lost 4 bases, leaving 4 bases of the junction unmatched. Germline assignment: CDR1 KGHSH and CDR2 LQKENI. This CDR3 region has 17 residues. The CDR3 DNA reads as TGTGCCAGCTCACGGACTAGCGGGGACATGAACACCGGGGAGCTGTTTTTT. This encodes CASSRTSGDMNTGELFF.

The chain links TRBV28 to TRBJ1-4; D is uncertain. Trimming shortened V by 8 bases and J by 10 bases, and 14 bases separated the two germline ends. CDR3 length equals 12 residues. Germline CDR1 is MDHEN and CDR2 is SYDVKM. The CDR3 is CASFAEGGKLFF. CDR3 nucleotide sequence: TGTGCCAGCTTCGCCGAGGGCGGAAAACTGTTTTTT.

The chain joins TRBV4-3 to TRBJ2-7, with 13 positions matching TRBD2. The CDR3 sequence is 16 residues long. V shed 2 bases and J 4 bases; nucleotides not matched to a gene: 5. Germline-derived CDR1 and CDR2 are LGHNA and YSLEER. The CDR3: CASSQQLAGGGYEQYF. The CDR3 DNA reads as TGCGCCAGCAGCCAACAACTAGCGGGAGGGGGGTACGAGCAGTACTTC.

This chain uses TRBV10-3 with TRBJ2-7, with 12 bases identical to TRBD2. The CDR3 is 16 amino acids. J lost 2 bases, V lost 3 bases, and 5 bases had no gene match. Germline loops: CDR1 ENHRY, CDR2 SYGVKD. CDR3 region: CAISDSLAGGTYEQYF. For the CDR3, the DNA is TGTGCCATCAGTGATTCACTAGCGGGAGGTACCTACGAGCAGTACTTC.

This chain links TRBV5-1 with TRBJ2-4; 7 nucleotides match TRBD2. V lost 2 bases to trimming and J lost 0 bases; unmatched junction nucleotides: 2. Germline V gene data show CDR1 as SGHRS and CDR2 as YFSETQ. The CDR3 spans 15 residues. DNA of the CDR3: TGCGCCAGCAGCTTAAGCGGGACAGCCAAAAACATTCAGTACTTC. Translated, it gives CASSLSGTAKNIQYF.

This clone has a handful of counts. The rearrangement joins TRBV19 to TRBJ1-5; D is ambiguous. Trimming removed 7 bases from V and 0 bases from J, with 13 bases in between. The CDR3 length is 15 residues. Germline V gene lookup returns CDR1 LNHDA and CDR2 SQIVND (reference sequence). The CDR3 spells CASIPTRNSNQPQHF. The CDR3, as DNA: TGTGCCAGTATCCCGACCCGCAATAGCAATCAGCCCCAGCATTTT.

This chain joins TRBV27 and TRBJ2-7; tentatively, D is TRBD1 or TRBD2 (5 bases each). This CDR3 spans 15 amino acids. The V gene's germline CDR1 is MNHEY and CDR2 SMNVEV (reference sequence). Trimming pared 8 bases from V and 0 bases from J, leaving 17 bases between. CDR3 in DNA: TGTGCCAGCCGGGACGCCACCAGAACCTCCTACGAGCAGTACTTC. Amino acids: CASRDATRTSYEQYF.